This T cell receptor beta chain was sequenced in a study of STAT3 mutations in large granular lymphocyte leukemia. Clones were read by immunoSEQ multiplex PCR, and TCRdb kept only the in-frame ones, dropping some. The sample lists approximately 13,000 clones; around nine tenths were seen once. A remark on this clone: Its antigen remains unknown.

General study results and limits: Differing intervals and regimens complicate linking therapy response to clone burden. In several patients, dominant TCR clone burden exceeded STAT3 mutant burden. All newly emerging clones after therapy were STAT3 wild type. No sample exists from the first appearance of each clone. In T-cell large granular lymphocyte leukemia, about half of patients showed multiple immunodominant subclonotypes.

CDR1 and CDR2 (germline): SGHTS, YDEGEE. V trimming: 0 bases; J trimming: 0 bases; junction bases outside the gene matches: 6. CDR3 length: 17 amino acids. The sample was peripheral blood mononuclear cells. This receptor was identified in a middle-aged man with T-cell large granular lymphocyte leukemia. Some clones in this sample may be carry-over from other donors' samples. The V gene is TRBV5-8, the J gene TRBJ1-5, with 7 bases fitting TRBD1. In nucleotides, the CDR3 is TGTGCCAGCAGCTTGGGGACAGGATCGTATAGCAATCAGCCCCAGCATTTT. This codes for CASSLGTGSYSNQPQHF.